Only a few counts were recorded for the clone carrying this T cell receptor (beta chain). No antigen is known for it. The data originate from a study of response to subunit inactivated influenza vaccine. MiXCR, run by TCRdb on the RT-PCR reads, gives a single entry per CDR3 protein. The sample lists 150,000 to 200,000 distinct CDR3 sequences, approximately 12% occurring once. V lost 3 bases and J lost 3; bases outside the gene matches: 6. The CDR3 sequence is 15 residues long. Germline lookup yields CDR1 SGHVS and CDR2 FNYEAQ. Study observations and caveats: It was suggested by the authors that few new T cells are recruited by each seasonal influenza vaccination.

This same sample was also part of a study on T cells expressing NK-cell markers. That paper states: UMI-tagged 5'RACE template switching yielded the TCR beta cDNA. Roughly 6 of the donors carried dominant NKG2C+ clonotypes that took up roughly 1.0-7.5% of their CD8+ T cells. Similarly, these clonotypes led the CD3+CD56-NKG2C+ fraction as well in several donors.

This material consisted of CD8+ T cells sorted from PBMCs, taken about 13 days after vaccination. The TCR was taken from a man aged 45-60 years who received an inactivated influenza vaccine. This chain joins TRBV7-6 and TRBJ2-7; TRBD1 agrees at 9 bases. CDR3 region: CASSLGTGRGYEQYF. CDR3 bases: TGTGCCAGCAGCTTGGGGACAGGGAGAGGCTACGAGCAGTACTTC.